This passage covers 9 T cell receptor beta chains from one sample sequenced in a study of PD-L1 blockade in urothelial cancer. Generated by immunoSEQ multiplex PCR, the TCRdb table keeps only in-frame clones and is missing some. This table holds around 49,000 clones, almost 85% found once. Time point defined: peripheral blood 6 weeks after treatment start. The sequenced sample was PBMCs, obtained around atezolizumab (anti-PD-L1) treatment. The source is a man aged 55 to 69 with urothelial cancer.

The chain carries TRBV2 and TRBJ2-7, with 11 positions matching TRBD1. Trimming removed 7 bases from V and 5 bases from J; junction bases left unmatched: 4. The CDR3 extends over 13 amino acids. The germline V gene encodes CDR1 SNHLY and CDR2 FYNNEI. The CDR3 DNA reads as TGTGCCAGCACCACGGGACAGGGGGACGAGCAGTACTTC. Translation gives CASTTGQGDEQYF.

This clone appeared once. In nucleotides, the CDR3 is TGTGCCAGCAGCGTTGAGGGAGGGTTTGGCTACACCTTC. Encoded protein: CASSVEGGFGYTF. This sequence joins TRBV9 and TRBJ1-2; D call uncertain. CDR3 length: 13 residues. Per germline, CDR1 SGDLS and CDR2 YYNGEE. Trimming left V 2 bases short and J 7 bases short, with 12 bases between.

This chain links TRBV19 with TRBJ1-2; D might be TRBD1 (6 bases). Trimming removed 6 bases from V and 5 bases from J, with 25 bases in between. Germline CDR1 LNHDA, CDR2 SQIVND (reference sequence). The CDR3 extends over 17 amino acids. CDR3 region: CASSSQETGRIIYGYTF. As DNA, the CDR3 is TGTGCCAGTAGCTCACAGGAGACAGGACGGATAATTTATGGCTACACCTTC.

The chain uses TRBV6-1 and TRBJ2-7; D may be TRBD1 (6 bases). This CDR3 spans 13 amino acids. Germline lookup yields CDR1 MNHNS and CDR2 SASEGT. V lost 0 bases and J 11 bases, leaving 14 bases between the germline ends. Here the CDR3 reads CASSEAPQGPKYF. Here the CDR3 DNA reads TGTGCCAGCAGTGAAGCTCCGCAGGGGCCCAAGTACTTC.

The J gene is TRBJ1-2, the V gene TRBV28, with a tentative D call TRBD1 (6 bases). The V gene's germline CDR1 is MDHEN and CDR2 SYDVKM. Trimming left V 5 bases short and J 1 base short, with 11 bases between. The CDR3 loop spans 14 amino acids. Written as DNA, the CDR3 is TGTGCCAGCAGTCCTAACAGGGATAACTATGGCTACACCTTC. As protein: CASSPNRDNYGYTF.

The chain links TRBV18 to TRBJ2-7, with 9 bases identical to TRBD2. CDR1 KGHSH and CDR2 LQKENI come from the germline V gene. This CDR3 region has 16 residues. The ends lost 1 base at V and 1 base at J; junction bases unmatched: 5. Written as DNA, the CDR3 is TGTGCCAGCTCACCACGAGGTAGCGGGGGTTCCTACGAGCAGTACTTC. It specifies CASSPRGSGGSYEQYF.

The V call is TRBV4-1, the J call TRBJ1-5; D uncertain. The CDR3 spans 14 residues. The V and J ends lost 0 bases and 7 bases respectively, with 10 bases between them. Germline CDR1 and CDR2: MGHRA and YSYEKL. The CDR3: CASSQDPTGQPQHF. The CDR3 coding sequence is TGCGCCAGCAGCCAAGATCCTACCGGGCAGCCCCAGCATTTT.

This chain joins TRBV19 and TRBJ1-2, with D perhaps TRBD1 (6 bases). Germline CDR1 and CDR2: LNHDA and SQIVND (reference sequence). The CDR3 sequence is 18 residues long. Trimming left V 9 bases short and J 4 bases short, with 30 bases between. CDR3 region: CASLGDRARGSFGYGYTF. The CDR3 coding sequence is TGTGCCAGCTTAGGTGATCGGGCCAGGGGATCGTTCGGCTATGGCTACACCTTC.

This CDR3 reads CASSQSRFGEQYF. The CDR3 DNA follows: TGTGCCAGCAGCCAATCTAGGTTTGGCGAGCAGTACTTC. V gene TRBV6-6 combines with J gene TRBJ2-7; unclear D gene. The CDR3 covers 13 residues. Trimming took 6 bases from V and 6 from J, leaving 15 bases between them. Per germline, CDR1 MNHNY and CDR2 SVGAGI (reference sequence).